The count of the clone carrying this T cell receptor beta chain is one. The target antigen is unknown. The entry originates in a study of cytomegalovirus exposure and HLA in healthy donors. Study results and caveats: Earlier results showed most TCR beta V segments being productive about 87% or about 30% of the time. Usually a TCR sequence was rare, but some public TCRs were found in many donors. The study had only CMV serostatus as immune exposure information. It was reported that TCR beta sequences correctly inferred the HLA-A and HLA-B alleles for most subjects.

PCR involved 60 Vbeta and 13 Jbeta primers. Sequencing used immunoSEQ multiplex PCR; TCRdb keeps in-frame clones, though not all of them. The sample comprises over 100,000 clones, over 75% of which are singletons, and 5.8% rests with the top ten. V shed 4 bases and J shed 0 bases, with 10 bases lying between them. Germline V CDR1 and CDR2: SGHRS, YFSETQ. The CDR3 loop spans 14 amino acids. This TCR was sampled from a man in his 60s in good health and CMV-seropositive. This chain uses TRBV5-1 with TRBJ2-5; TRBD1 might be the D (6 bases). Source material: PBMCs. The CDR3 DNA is TGCGCCAGCAGCCTAGGGACACACCAAGAGACCCAGTACTTC. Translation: CASSLGTHQETQYF.